A single T cell receptor (beta chain) is shown here with its context. V was shortened by 4 bases and J by 2 bases, with 14 bases between the two germline ends. Germline loops: CDR1 MNHEY, CDR2 SVGAGI. The CDR3 runs 15 residues. Some clones are missing from TCRdb's copy, which holds only in-frame ones; the method was immunoSEQ multiplex PCR. The sample yields 120,000 to 150,000 clones, roughly 79% seen once. These data come from a study of blood T cell repertoires in COVID-19. On the study more broadly: Sources were T cells, B-cell-depleted T cells, or PBMCs; the material itself was cDNA or gDNA.

Sample: peripheral blood. J is TRBJ1-2 and V is TRBV6-5; TRBD1 is a possible D gene (5 bases). The receptor comes from a human donor with acute or convalescent COVID-19. The donor label of this sample is uncertain. The CDR3 spells CASSSLGHWNYGYTF. CDR3 DNA sequence: TGTGCCAGCAGTTCCCTTGGACATTGGAACTATGGCTACACCTTC.